This is a list of T cell receptor beta chains from one sample in a study of T cells in Graves' hyperthyroidism and ophthalmopathy. In TCRdb, the multiplex PCR reads were re-called with MiXCR into one record per CDR3 protein. The table lists over 250,000 distinct CDR3 sequences, 25% of them singletons. The sample taken for sequencing was blood. All receptors come from a man in his forties or fifties with Graves' hyperthyroidism that later progressed to Graves' ophthalmopathy. Both conserved end residues are part of each CDR3. A D gene is named only where the DNA matches it firmly. Rows give clone size only sometimes, using once, few, many, or a class for an expanded clone.

J,D,V,size,CDR3,DNA
TRBJ1-1,.,TRBV19,.,CASSIWREGTEAFF,TGTGCCAGTAGTATTTGGAGGGAGGGAACTGAAGCTTTCTTT
TRBJ2-7,TRBD1,TRBV3-1,few,CASSHSAPGTVSYEQYF,TGTGCCAGCAGCCACTCCGCCCCCGGGACAGTCTCCTACGAGCAGTACTTC
TRBJ2-5,TRBD2,TRBV11-2,.,CASSLDQRASGKETQYF,TGTGCCAGCAGCTTAGATCAACGGGCTAGCGGGAAAGAGACCCAGTACTTC
TRBJ2-1,TRBD1,TRBV10-3,many,CAISADRGKAYNEQFF,TGTGCCATCAGTGCGGACAGGGGTAAGGCCTACAATGAGCAGTTCTTC
TRBJ2-7,.,TRBV4-1,.,CASSQGNAYEQYF,TGCGCCAGCAGCCAAGGGAATGCTTACGAGCAGTACTTC
TRBJ2-7,.,TRBV9,many,CASSVNPLGDEQYF,TGTGCCAGCAGCGTTAATCCACTAGGGGACGAGCAGTACTTC
TRBJ2-7,.,TRBV5-1,many,CASSLETETNYEQYF,TGCGCCAGCAGCTTAGAGACAGAAACGAACTACGAGCAGTACTTC
TRBJ2-2,.,TRBV7-3,many,CASSSQGKNTGELFF,TGTGCCAGCAGCTCCCAGGGGAAGAACACCGGGGAGCTGTTTTTT
TRBJ2-7,.,TRBV28,many,CASSLPTGSSYEQYF,TGTGCCAGCAGCCTACCAACAGGGAGCTCCTACGAGCAGTACTTC
TRBJ2-5,.,TRBV20-1,many,CSATDPLEGQETQYF,TGCAGTGCTACCGACCCACTGGAGGGCCAAGAGACCCAGTACTTC
TRBJ1-5,.,TRBV12-3/TRBV12-4,many,CASSVGIFRSNQPQHF,TGTGCCAGCAGTGTGGGGATATTTCGTAGCAATCAGCCCCAGCATTTT
TRBJ2-2,TRBD1,TRBV2,many,CASTRDRGTGELFF,TGTGCCAGCACCCGGGACAGGGGGACCGGGGAGCTGTTTTTT
TRBJ2-2,TRBD2,TRBV28,.,CASRPGGGGELFF,TGTGCCAGCAGGCCCGGGGGGGGCGGGGAGCTGTTTTTT
TRBJ1-4,.,TRBV11-1,many,CASSRQFLPPTNEKLFF,TGTGCCAGCAGCCGACAGTTCCTACCTCCAACTAATGAAAAACTGTTTTTT
TRBJ2-7,TRBD2,TRBV6-5,many,CASSYSTSGYEQYF,TGTGCCAGCAGTTACTCGACTAGCGGCTACGAGCAGTACTTC
TRBJ2-5,TRBD1,TRBV27,.,CASRGQGGQETQYF,TGTGCCAGCAGGGGACAGGGAGGTCAAGAGACCCAGTACTTC
TRBJ2-5,TRBD2,TRBV28,many,CASSAPSGGETQYF,TGTGCCAGCAGTGCCCCTAGCGGCGGCGAGACCCAGTACTTC
TRBJ1-3,.,TRBV6-5,many,CAADSWGSGNTIYF,TGTGCCGCGGACAGCTGGGGCTCTGGAAACACCATATATTTT
TRBJ2-7,.,TRBV2,many,CASRPGTSSYEQYF,TGTGCCAGCAGGCCCGGGACATCGAGCTACGAGCAGTACTTC
TRBJ1-2,.,TRBV10-3,many,CAISEWASSYGYTF,TGTGCCATCAGTGAGTGGGCCTCGAGTTATGGCTACACCTTC
TRBJ1-1,.,TRBV28,.,CASTPSTNTEAFF,TGTGCCAGCACCCCCAGTACGAACACTGAAGCTTTCTTT
TRBJ1-1,.,TRBV20-1,many,CSAREAPLNTEAFF,TGCAGTGCTAGAGAGGCCCCCTTGAACACTGAAGCTTTCTTT
TRBJ1-1,TRBD1,TRBV10-3,many,CAIQDRGDTEAFF,TGTGCCATCCAAGACAGGGGGGACACTGAAGCTTTCTTT
TRBJ2-7,.,TRBV28,.,CASSFDMAGYGQYF,TGTGCCAGCAGTTTCGACATGGCGGGGTACGGGCAGTACTTC
TRBJ2-6,TRBD1,TRBV9,.,CASSALGQGTGANVLTF,TGTGCCAGCAGCGCTCTCGGACAGGGTACTGGGGCCAACGTCCTGACTTTC
TRBJ2-5,TRBD1,TRBV6-2/TRBV6-3,.,CASTGDSLQETQYF,TGTGCCAGCACCGGGGACAGCTTACAAGAGACCCAGTACTTC
TRBJ1-1,.,TRBV4-2,many,CASSQREGALNTEAFF,TGTGCCAGCAGCCAAAGGGAAGGAGCCTTGAACACTGAAGCTTTCTTT
TRBJ2-7,TRBD2,TRBV6-5,.,CASSYSGRDYLYEQYF,TGTGCCAGCAGTTACTCAGGCCGGGACTACCTGTACGAGCAGTACTTC
TRBJ1-2,TRBD1,TRBV19,many,CASSIRQGYGYTF,TGTGCCAGTAGTATCCGACAGGGCTATGGCTACACCTTC
TRBJ2-7,TRBD1,TRBV6-1,.,CALSGTGPYEQYF,TGTGCCCTTTCCGGGACAGGGCCCTACGAGCAGTACTTC
TRBJ2-5,TRBD1,TRBV20-1,.,CSARRDRVQETQYF,TGCAGTGCTAGACGGGACAGAGTCCAAGAGACCCAGTACTTC
TRBJ2-7,.,TRBV6-1,many,CASSERADLHSYEQYF,TGTGCCAGCAGTGAGAGGGCGGACCTTCACTCCTACGAGCAGTACTTC
TRBJ2-7,TRBD2,TRBV5-1,many,CASSWVAGPDEQYF,TGCGCCAGCAGCTGGGTAGCGGGACCGGACGAGCAGTACTTC
TRBJ1-3,.,TRBV27,many,CASRSPGNTIYF,TGTGCCAGCCGTAGCCCTGGAAACACCATATATTTT
TRBJ2-5,TRBD2,TRBV12-3/TRBV12-4,many,CASSVTSGSMKTQYF,TGTGCCAGCAGTGTCACTAGCGGGAGTATGAAGACCCAGTACTTC
TRBJ1-1,.,TRBV6-1,many,CASSAGLWNTEAFF,TGTGCCAGCAGTGCCGGCCTTTGGAACACTGAAGCTTTCTTT
TRBJ2-7,.,TRBV6-5,.,CASSIDGSLYEQYF,TGTGCCAGCAGTATCGACGGTTCTCTCTACGAGCAGTACTTC
TRBJ1-5,.,TRBV30,many,CAWSEQRDQPQHF,TGTGCCTGGAGTGAGCAGCGCGATCAGCCCCAGCATTTT
TRBJ2-7,.,TRBV12-3/TRBV12-4,few,CASSLSWNLGYEQYF,TGTGCCAGCAGTTTAAGTTGGAACCTCGGGTACGAGCAGTACTTC
TRBJ1-1,.,TRBV6-2/TRBV6-3,.,CASTGIPTEAFF,TGTGCCAGCACAGGGATTCCCACTGAAGCTTTCTTT
TRBJ2-5,TRBD2,TRBV24-1,many,CATSDLQGGFGETQYF,TGTGCCACCAGTGATTTGCAGGGAGGGTTCGGGGAGACCCAGTACTTC
TRBJ1-2,.,TRBV4-1,many,CASALGTNYGYTF,TGCGCCAGCGCGCTCGGGACAAACTATGGCTACACCTTC
TRBJ2-7,.,TRBV9,many,CASTPPQDRDEHEQYF,TGTGCCAGCACCCCCCCCCAGGACAGAGATGAACACGAGCAGTACTTC
TRBJ1-2,TRBD1,TRBV6-1,many,CASSEAGTAINWNF,TGTGCCAGCAGTGAAGCGGGGACAGCGATTAACTGGAACTTC
TRBJ1-2,TRBD1,TRBV15,.,CATSTMTGWDRLYGYTF,TGTGCCACCAGCACAATGACAGGGTGGGATAGGCTCTATGGCTACACCTTC
TRBJ2-2,.,TRBV6-5,.,CAISSGEGGELFF,TGTGCCATCAGTTCGGGGGAAGGCGGGGAGCTGTTTTTT
TRBJ1-1,.,TRBV12-3/TRBV12-4,.,CASCGEWTTEAFF,TGTGCCAGCTGCGGGGAGTGGACAACTGAAGCTTTCTTT
TRBJ2-2,TRBD2,TRBV6-1,many,CASSVSSGVGGELFF,TGTGCCAGCAGTGTTTCTAGCGGCGTGGGCGGGGAGCTGTTTTTT
TRBJ2-7,TRBD2,TRBV29-1,many,CSAAGAQDEQYF,TGCAGCGCTGCGGGAGCTCAGGACGAGCAGTACTTC
TRBJ1-5,.,TRBV25-1,.,CASSEPGPYQPQHF,TGTGCCAGCAGTGAACCAGGGCCTTATCAGCCCCAGCATTTT
TRBJ1-6,.,TRBV5-1,.,CASSTDRQGSPLHF,TGCGCCAGCAGCACAGACCGTCAAGGTTCACCCCTCCACTTT
TRBJ2-7,TRBD2,TRBV7-2,many,CASSLMSGSNSYEQYF,TGTGCCAGCAGCTTAATGAGCGGGAGTAACTCCTACGAGCAGTACTTC
TRBJ2-4,.,TRBV6-5,many,CASSYSGEDIQYF,TGTGCCAGCAGTTACTCGGGGGAGGACATTCAGTACTTC
TRBJ1-1,TRBD1,TRBV29-1,many,CSVEDGPTGQVAFF,TGCAGCGTTGAAGATGGACCTACCGGACAGGTGGCTTTCTTT
TRBJ2-7,TRBD1,TRBV11-1,many,CASSRGAGTDPYEQYF,TGTGCCAGCAGCCGTGGAGCCGGGACAGATCCATACGAGCAGTACTTC
TRBJ1-1,.,TRBV28,.,CASTGEVRDAFF,TGTGCCAGCACAGGGGAGGTCCGTGACGCTTTCTTT
TRBJ2-2,.,TRBV11-3,many,CASSLGGGTPGELFF,TGTGCCAGCAGCTTGGGTGGCGGGACCCCCGGGGAGCTGTTTTTT
TRBJ2-5,.,TRBV6-5,many,CASSYSTGPAETQYF,TGTGCCAGCAGTTACTCGACCGGGCCCGCAGAGACCCAGTACTTC